This is a list of T cell receptor beta chains from one sample in a study of T cell changes during pregnancy in multiple sclerosis. TCRdb's table, derived via immunoSEQ multiplex PCR, lists solely in-frame clones and lacks some. The sample lists roughly 31,000 clones; approximately 88% were seen once. This specimen was CD8+ T cells from peripheral blood mononuclear cells, taken before pregnancy. The source is a female donor with multiple sclerosis, enrolled in a pregnancy study. The CDR3 runs from the conserved cysteine through the conserved F or W. D genes are given only for firm matches. Some rows have no size entry. The others give once, few or many, or a class for an expanded clone.

d_call	j_call	clone_size	v_call	cdr3_nt	cdr3_aa
.	TRBJ1-1	.	TRBV4-3	TGCGCCAGCAGCCAGCTCATTAATGAGGAGAACACTGAAGCTTTCTTT	CASSQLINEENTEAFF
.	TRBJ1-2	.	TRBV28	TGTGCCAGCAGGGGGCACAACTATGGCTACACCTTC	CASRGHNYGYTF
.	TRBJ1-2	.	TRBV21-1	TGTGCCAGCTGGGGACACCTGAACTATGGCTACACCTTC	CASWGHLNYGYTF
TRBD2	TRBJ2-7	.	TRBV2	TGTGCCAGCAGTGAATTAGCGGGGGCTATCCACGAGCAGTACTTC	CASSELAGAIHEQYF
.	TRBJ2-7	few	TRBV2	TGTGCCAGCTGTGCGACTCAGCGCTCCTACGAGCAGTACTTC	CASCATQRSYEQYF
.	TRBJ1-3	.	TRBV6-5	TGTGCCAGCAGTAACGACCCAGGTTCTGGAAACACCATATATTTT	CASSNDPGSGNTIYF
TRBD1	TRBJ2-3	.	TRBV19	TGTGCCAGTACCCAGGGACAGTGGCTAACAGATACGCAGTATTTT	CASTQGQWLTDTQYF
.	TRBJ2-2	.	TRBV6-1	TGTGCCAGCAGCGCCGACGGGGACACCGGGGAGCTGTTTTTT	CASSADGDTGELFF
.	TRBJ1-2	.	TRBV19	TGTGCCAGTAGTGTCCGTAGCATCGATTATGGCTACACCTTC	CASSVRSIDYGYTF
TRBD1	TRBJ1-2	.	TRBV27	TGTGCCAGCAGTTTAATGTTTTTGCCAGAGAGGGGGCGGGATGGCTACACCTTC	CASSLMFLPERGRDGYTF
TRBD2	TRBJ2-5	.	TRBV7-2	TGTGCCAGCAGCTTAGTTGGCGGGGGAGAAGGGGAGACCCAGTACTTC	CASSLVGGGEGETQYF
.	TRBJ2-1	.	TRBV19	TGTGCCAGTAGTGCCGACAGTCTTCGGTGGTTCTTC	CASSADSLRWFF
.	TRBJ2-3	.	TRBV27	TGTGCCAGCAGTTCGCGGACTCGACACAGAGATACGCAGTATTTT	CASSSRTRHRDTQYF
.	TRBJ2-7	.	TRBV9	TGTGCCAGCAGCCCGCTGGGTACTACCTACGAGCAGTACTTC	CASSPLGTTYEQYF
.	TRBJ2-2	.	TRBV4-3	TGCGCCAGCAGCCAAGTGCCGACTGGCGGGGAGCTGTTTTTT	CASSQVPTGGELFF
TRBD2	TRBJ2-3	.	TRBV13	TGTGCCAGCAGCTTAAGAGTAGCGGGGGGAGATACGCAGTATTTT	CASSLRVAGGDTQYF
TRBD2	TRBJ2-7	.	TRBV15	TGTGCCACCAGCAGACTCGGGACTAGCGACGAGCAGTACTTC	CATSRLGTSDEQYF
TRBD2	TRBJ2-3	once	TRBV9	TGTGCCAGCAGCTTCGCGGGGGGGTTGGCAGATACGCAGTATTTT	CASSFAGGLADTQYF
TRBD2	TRBJ2-1	.	TRBV7-9	TGTGCCAGCAGCTTAAGGACTAGCGGGTTCTACAATGAGCAGTTCTTC	CASSLRTSGFYNEQFF
.	TRBJ1-1	.	TRBV7-9	TGTGCCAGCAGCCATCTATCAAGCGCCACTGAAGCTTTCTTT	CASSHLSSATEAFF
.	TRBJ2-2	.	TRBV4-2	TGTGCCAGCAGCCAAATGGAGCTGGCTACGAACACCGGGGAGCTGTTTTTT	CASSQMELATNTGELFF
.	TRBJ2-2	.	TRBV30	TGTGCCTGGAGTATCTCTTGGCGGACGAACACCGGGGAGCTGTTTTTT	CAWSISWRTNTGELFF
.	TRBJ2-6	.	TRBV28	TGTGCCAGCAGTGATGAGAACGGGGCCAACGTCCTGACTTTC	CASSDENGANVLTF
TRBD1	TRBJ1-2	once	TRBV11-2	TGTGCCAGCAGCTTAGTGGTAGACAGGGATAATGGCTACACCTTC	CASSLVVDRDNGYTF
.	TRBJ1-3	.	TRBV7-2	TGTGCCAGCACCCCCATTGCGTACTCTGGAAACACCATATATTTT	CASTPIAYSGNTIYF
.	TRBJ1-4	.	TRBV13	TGTGCCAGCAGCTTCGAGCGGAGTAGTGAAAAACTGTTTTTT	CASSFERSSEKLFF
TRBD1	TRBJ2-2	.	TRBV19	TGTGCCAGTAGTATAGATCATTGGGGGACAGGGAACACCGGGGAGCTGTTTTTT	CASSIDHWGTGNTGELFF
.	TRBJ1-2	.	TRBV19	TGTGCCAGTAGTACTGGCCTCTCTGGCTACACCTTC	CASSTGLSGYTF
.	TRBJ1-2	.	TRBV7-9	TGTGCCAGCAGTCTGGACAGCTATGGCTACACCTTC	CASSLDSYGYTF
.	TRBJ1-4	few	TRBV6-5	TGTGCCAGCAGTGCCGGAACAGGGCATGAAAAACTGTTTTTT	CASSAGTGHEKLFF
.	TRBJ1-1	.	TRBV11-2	TGTGCCAGCAGCTCCCAGGGGCGGAAAGCTTTCTTT	CASSSQGRKAFF
TRBD1	TRBJ1-6	.	TRBV9	TGTGCCAGCAGCGTAGGCACGAGACAGGGGGCCGGGTCACCCCTCCACTTT	CASSVGTRQGAGSPLHF